The 29 T cell receptor beta chains given below trace back to one sample, sequenced in a study of blood T cell repertoires in COVID-19. Profiling relied on immunoSEQ multiplex PCR, and the TCRdb table lists in-frame clones only, not all of them. The sample yields approximately 60,000 clones, 70% to 90% seen once. The material sequenced was peripheral blood. The receptors were sampled from a man aged 55-75 years with active or convalescent COVID-19.

The CDR3 DNA reads as TGTGCCAGCAGCGGTGTGGTTAGCACTGAAGCTTTCTTT. It is translated as CASSGVVSTEAFF. The V call is TRBV6-5, the J call TRBJ1-1; no clear D. Germline V gene data show CDR1 as MNHEY and CDR2 as SVGAGI. This CDR3 spans 13 amino acids. V was cut by 6 bases and J by 4 bases, with 12 bases left in between.

This clone has only a few counts. The chain has TRBV7-2 and TRBJ1-3; tentatively, D is TRBD1 (6 bases). This CDR3 has 14 residues. The V gene lost 5 bases and the J gene lost 4 bases, with 12 bases spanning the gap. Germline CDR1 SGHTA, CDR2 FQGNSA. The CDR3 nucleotides are TGTGCCAGCAGCGAGGGGGTGACGGGAAACACCATATATTTT. It specifies CASSEGVTGNTIYF.

The chain uses TRBV2 and TRBJ2-7; D gene unclear. Per germline, CDR1 SNHLY and CDR2 FYNNEI. Deletions cut 3 bases from V and 1 base from J, with 13 bases between. CDR3 size: 15 residues. CDR3 sequence (DNA): TGTGCCAGCAGTGAGCGCCTCTACGCATCCTACGAGCAGTACTTC. It is translated as CASSERLYASYEQYF.

This clone was detected once. The CDR3 loop reads CASSPSQFASNYGYTF. The CDR3 nucleotides are TGTGCCAGCTCACCTTCTCAGTTTGCATCCAACTATGGCTACACCTTC. The chain links TRBV18 to TRBJ1-2; D unclear. The CDR3 extends over 16 amino acids. The V gene's germline CDR1 is KGHSH and CDR2 LQKENI. Trimming stripped 3 bases from V and 2 bases from J, with 16 bases between. Based on the CDR3 plus reference TRBV18 and TRBJ1-2, the full variable domain is NAGVMQNPRHLVRRRGQEARLRCSPMKGHSHVYWYRQLPEEGLKFMVYLQKENIIDESGMPKERFSAEFPKEGPSILRIQQVVRGDSAAYFCASSPSQFASNYGYTFGSGTRLTVV.

This clone was observed a handful of times. The J gene is TRBJ2-5, the V gene TRBV7-3; D remains unclear. The CDR3 covers 14 residues. Trimming pared 2 bases from V and 5 bases from J, leaving 12 bases between. The germline V gene has CDR1 SGHTA and CDR2 FQGTGA. CDR3 nucleotides: TGTGCCAGCAGCTTATCTGGGCGCCGGGAGACCCAGTACTTC. Protein product: CASSLSGRRETQYF.

The chain employs TRBV9 and TRBJ2-3, with 10 bases matching TRBD1. V shed 6 bases, J shed 4 bases, and the junction held 8 bases outside the gene matches. CDR3 length: 15 amino acids. Germline V gene data show CDR1 as SGDLS and CDR2 as YYNGEE. CDR3 sequence: CASTPGQGFADTQYF. CDR3 bases: TGTGCCAGCACCCCGGGACAGGGGTTCGCAGATACGCAGTATTTT. Supplemented by reference TRBV9 and TRBJ2-3, the full variable domain reads DSGVTQTPKHLITATGQRVTLRCSPRSGDLSVYWYQQSLDQGLQFLIQYYNGEERAKGNILERFSAQQFPDLHSELNLSSLELGDSALYFCASTPGQGFADTQYFGPGTRLTVL.

This chain links TRBV10-2 with TRBJ2-3; D might be TRBD1 (5 bases). V shed 6 bases and J shed 2 bases, with 12 bases lying between them. This CDR3 has 14 amino acids. The germline V gene has CDR1 WSHSY and CDR2 SAAADI. In DNA, the CDR3 is TGCGCCAGCAGCATAGCAGGGAACACAGATACGCAGTATTTT. This codes for CASSIAGNTDTQYF.

This rearrangement joins TRBV5-1 to TRBJ1-2, with 7 bases aligning to TRBD1. Germline CDR1 is SGHRS and CDR2 is YFSETQ. The CDR3 spans 13 residues. Losses at the gene ends were 4 bases for V and 1 base for J; bases not matched to a gene: 1. CDR3 residues: CASSRDSNYGYTF. The CDR3 region has the DNA TGCGCCAGCAGCCGGGACAGTAACTATGGCTACACCTTC.

A few counts support this clone. V is TRBV6-4 and J is TRBJ2-4; 8 nucleotides agree with TRBD2. This CDR3 contains 14 residues. Germline CDR1 is MRHNA and CDR2 is SNTAGT. J lost 8 bases, V lost 6 bases, and 9 bases had no gene match. CDR3 loop: CASRRAGAGDIQYF. CDR3 bases: TGTGCCAGCAGAAGAGCGGGAGCCGGGGACATTCAGTACTTC.

This clone was seen only a few times. V usage is TRBV19 and J usage is TRBJ2-7; 7 nucleotides agree with TRBD2. The CDR3 is made up of 15 amino acids. Germline V gives CDR1 LNHDA, CDR2 SQIVND (reference sequence). With V trimmed by 5 bases and J by 2 bases, 9 bases remained unmatched. CDR3 coding DNA: TGTGCCAGTAGTTTCTCCCTAAGCGGGACCTACGAGCAGTACTTC. The encoded protein is CASSFSLSGTYEQYF. The whole variable domain, filled in from reference TRBV19 and TRBJ2-7, reads DGGITQSPKYLFRKEGQNVTLSCEQNLNHDAMYWYRQDPGQGLRLIYYSQIVNDFQKGDIAEGYSVSREKKESFPLTVTSAQKNPTAFYLCASSFSLSGTYEQYFGPGTRLTVT.

J is TRBJ1-1 and V is TRBV12-3 or TRBV12-4, with 7 positions matching TRBD1. The V gene end was trimmed by 7 bases and the J gene end by 5 bases; junction bases not matched to a gene: 7. This CDR3 spans 13 amino acids. CDR3 coding DNA: TGTGCCAGCATCGGGACAGTCGAAACTGAAGCTTTCTTT. Protein product: CASIGTVETEAFF.

The CDR3 sequence: CASSPRRSLSNQPQHF. The CDR3 DNA sequence: TGTGCCAGCAGCCCGAGACGGAGCCTAAGCAATCAGCCCCAGCATTTT. The chain is built from TRBV5-5 and TRBJ1-5; D gene uncertain. The germline V gene has CDR1 SGHKS and CDR2 YYEKEE (reference sequence). This CDR3 spans 16 amino acids. Trimming shortened V by 4 bases and J by 1 base, and 15 bases separated the two germline ends.

The V and J genes are TRBV25-1 and TRBJ2-3, with D maybe TRBD2 (7 bases). The CDR3 has 16 residues. CDR1 and CDR2 from the germline V gene are MGHDK and SYGVNS. V was shortened by 8 bases and J by 1 base, with 19 bases between the two germline ends. Here the CDR3 reads CASSTGRGYGTDTQYF. CDR3 in DNA: TGTGCCAGCTCAACAGGGAGGGGCTACGGCACAGATACGCAGTATTTT.

The gene calls are TRBV6-5 and TRBJ1-2; D perhaps matches TRBD1 (6 bases). Trimming cost V 2 bases and J 6 bases, with 13 bases left between them. CDR3 length equals 14 residues. Looked up from germline, CDR1 is MNHEY and CDR2 is SVGAGI. CDR3 coding DNA: TGTGCCAGCAGTTACACAACAGGGAAGGATGGCTACACCTTC. Translating it yields CASSYTTGKDGYTF.

In nucleotides, the CDR3 is TGTGCCAGCAGCTTAGTCAGCTCCTACGAGCAGTACTTC. Its protein product is CASSLVSSYEQYF. The chain has TRBV7-2 and TRBJ2-7; no clear D. Germline CDR1 SGHTA, CDR2 FQGNSA. Trimming pared 1 base from V and 0 bases from J, leaving 4 bases between. The CDR3 runs to 13 residues.

The chain uses TRBV12-3 or TRBV12-4 and TRBJ1-6; D ambiguous. V was cut by 5 bases and J by 9 bases, with 11 bases left in between. There are 13 residues in the CDR3. This CDR3 reads CASSRIVGSPLHF. The CDR3 region has the DNA TGTGCCAGCAGTCGAATCGTCGGTTCACCCCTCCACTTT.

The gene calls are TRBV19 and TRBJ2-2; 7 positions agree with TRBD1. The CDR3 runs to 17 residues. CDR1 and CDR2 from the germline V gene are LNHDA and SQIVND (reference sequence). V lost 5 bases and J lost 3; bases outside the gene matches: 12. The CDR3 nucleotides are TGTGCCAGTAGTTCCGATTCGACAGGGTGGGACACCGGGGAGCTGTTTTTT. Translated, it gives CASSSDSTGWDTGELFF.

The V call is TRBV24-1, the J call TRBJ1-1; TRBD1 aligns across 9 bases. The CDR3 runs 15 residues. Trimming took 4 bases from V and 7 from J; bases not matched to a gene: 9. CDR1 KGHDR and CDR2 SFDVKD come from the germline V gene. As DNA, the CDR3 is TGTGCCACCAGTGAATCCCGACAGGGGGGCAGTGAAGCTTTCTTT. Translation: CATSESRQGGSEAFF.

The V call is TRBV7-8, the J call TRBJ2-3; 9 positions match TRBD1. J was trimmed by 7 bases and V by 2 bases; bases with no gene match: 10. The CDR3 spans 16 residues. CDR1 is SGHVS and CDR2 is FQNEAQ in the germline V gene. CDR3 nucleotide sequence: TGTGCCAGCAGCTTAAGGACAGGGGCACAGGGTCATACGCAGTATTTT. Translation gives CASSLRTGAQGHTQYF.

The J gene is TRBJ1-1, the V gene TRBV28; 8 bases agree with TRBD1. The germline CDR1 and CDR2 sequences are MDHEN and SYDVKM. The length of the CDR3 is 13 residues. V gave up 5 bases and J gave up 10 bases; unmatched junction bases: 9. CDR3 sequence (DNA): TGTGCCAGCAGTCCCGGGACAGGCATCGGAGCTTTCTTT. It is translated as CASSPGTGIGAFF.

J is TRBJ1-5 and V is TRBV7-8; D might be TRBD1 (6 bases). The CDR3 is made up of 16 amino acids. The germline V gene encodes CDR1 SGHVS and CDR2 FQNEAQ. The germline V and J ends were trimmed by 2 bases and 7 bases, with 18 bases remaining between them. The CDR3 region has the DNA TGTGCCAGCAGCTTATACCCAGGGGTACTAGGGCAGCCCCAGCATTTT. Translated: CASSLYPGVLGQPQHF.

This clone was found once. V is TRBV9 and J is TRBJ1-2, with D possibly TRBD1 on 5 matching bases. V gave up 3 bases and J gave up 0 bases, with 12 bases separating them. The germline CDR1 and CDR2 sequences are SGDLS and YYNGEE. The length of the CDR3 is 15 residues. The CDR3 bases are TGTGCCAGCAGCGAAGGTTGGGACTCTAACTATGGCTACACCTTC. It specifies CASSEGWDSNYGYTF.

The V call is TRBV11-3, the J call TRBJ2-2; 8 nucleotides match TRBD2. CDR1 and CDR2 (germline): SGHNT, YENEEA. Losses at the gene ends were 4 bases for V and 6 bases for J; bases not matched to a gene: 7. The CDR3 spans 15 residues. This CDR3 reads CASSSQAGVSGELFF. As DNA, the CDR3 is TGTGCCAGCAGCTCCCAAGCGGGGGTCTCCGGGGAGCTGTTTTTT. Full variable domain (outside the CDR3, taken from reference TRBV11-3 and TRBJ2-2): EAGVVQSPRYKIIEKKQPVAFWCNPISGHNTLYWYLQNLGQGPELLIRYENEEAVDDSQLPKDRFSAERLKGVDSTLKIQPAELGDSAVYLCASSSQAGVSGELFFGEGSRLTVL.

In its sample, this clone was seen once. The rearrangement links TRBV10-3 to TRBJ1-5; maybe TRBD1 (5 bases). The germline gives CDR1 ENHRY, CDR2 SYGVKD. V lost 2 bases and J 1 base, leaving 15 bases between the germline ends. This CDR3 comprises 17 residues. In DNA form, the CDR3 reads TGTGCCATCAGTGAGGGAAAGGGGCCAGTGAGCAATCAGCCCCAGCATTTT. Its translation is CAISEGKGPVSNQPQHF.

The table lists this clone with a count of one. The chain combines TRBV9 with TRBJ2-6, with 8 bases identical to TRBD2. After removal of 0 bases from V and 1 base from J, the junction contained 9 bases not matched to a gene. The germline V gene has CDR1 SGDLS and CDR2 YYNGEE. The CDR3 sequence is 19 residues long. CDR3 nucleotides: TGTGCCAGCAGCGTAGGCGGGGGGCGCCTATTTTCTGGGGCCAACGTCCTGACTTTC. Translating it yields CASSVGGGRLFSGANVLTF. The whole variable domain, remainder taken from reference TRBV9 and TRBJ2-6, is DSGVTQTPKHLITATGQRVTLRCSPRSGDLSVYWYQQSLDQGLQFLIQYYNGEERAKGNILERFSAQQFPDLHSELNLSSLELGDSALYFCASSVGGGRLFSGANVLTFGAGSRLTVL.

The table lists this clone with a count of one. This chain links TRBV7-9 with TRBJ2-2; TRBD2 aligns across 7 bases. The V and J ends lost 5 bases and 5 bases, in that order; junction bases with no gene match: 14. Germline V gene data show CDR1 as SEHNR and CDR2 as FQNEAQ (reference sequence). The CDR3 runs to 17 residues. DNA for the CDR3: TGTGCCAGCAGCCCCCCCTGGGCGGGAGATCGGACCGGGGAGCTGTTTTTT. Encoded protein: CASSPPWAGDRTGELFF. The full variable domain, in which reference TRBV7-9 and TRBJ2-2 provide the parts outside the CDR3, is DTGVSQNPRHKITKRGQNVTFRCDPISEHNRLYWYRQTLGQGPEFLTYFQNEAQLEKSRLLSDRFSAERPKGSFSTLEIQRTEQGDSAMYLCASSPPWAGDRTGELFFGEGSRLTVL.

The chain has TRBV7-9 and TRBJ2-2; D remains unclear. Trimming left V 5 bases short and J 5 bases short, with 15 bases between. This CDR3 is built from 15 residues. In germline, CDR1 is SEHNR, CDR2 FQNEAQ (reference sequence). The CDR3 nucleotides are TGTGCCAGCAGCCCACCCGCTGGCCTTACCGGGGAGCTGTTTTTT. It is translated as CASSPPAGLTGELFF.

The gene calls are TRBV25-1 and TRBJ1-2; 7 bases map to TRBD1. V trimming: 3 bases; J trimming: 6 bases; junction bases outside the gene matches: 7. Germline CDR1 reads MGHDK; CDR2 reads SYGVNS. The CDR3 contains 14 residues. The CDR3 DNA sequence: TGTGCCAGCAGTGACGGAGAACAGGGGCATGGCTACACCTTC. Translation gives CASSDGEQGHGYTF.

The chain links TRBV11-2 to TRBJ1-1; D gene unclear. V was clipped by 1 base and J by 0 bases, with 6 bases between them. In germline, CDR1 is SGHAT, CDR2 FQNNGV. This CDR3 has 14 residues. The CDR3 DNA is TGTGCCAGCAGCTTAGGCGGGTTGAACACTGAAGCTTTCTTT. Encoded protein: CASSLGGLNTEAFF.